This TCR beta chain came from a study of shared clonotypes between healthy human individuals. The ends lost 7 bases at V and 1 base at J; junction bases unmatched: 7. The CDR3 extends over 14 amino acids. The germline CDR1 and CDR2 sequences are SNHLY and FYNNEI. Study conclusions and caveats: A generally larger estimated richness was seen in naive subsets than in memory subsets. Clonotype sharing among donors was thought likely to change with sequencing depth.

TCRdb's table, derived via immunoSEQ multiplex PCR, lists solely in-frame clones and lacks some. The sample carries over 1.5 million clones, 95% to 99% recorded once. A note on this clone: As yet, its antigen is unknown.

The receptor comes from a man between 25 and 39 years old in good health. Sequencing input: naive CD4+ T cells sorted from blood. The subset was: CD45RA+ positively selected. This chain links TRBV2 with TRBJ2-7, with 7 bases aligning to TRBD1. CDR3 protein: CASTERQGSYEQYF. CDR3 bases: TGTGCCAGCACTGAGAGACAGGGATCCTACGAGCAGTACTTC.